The 29 T cell receptor beta chains below were found in one sample sequenced in a study of cytomegalovirus exposure and HLA in healthy donors. Clones were sequenced by immunoSEQ multiplex PCR, and TCRdb holds only the in-frame ones, with some missing. The sample contains some 250,000 clones, roughly 87% of which appear only once. The sample consisted of PBMCs. The receptors here all came from a woman in her twenties or thirties in good health and CMV-seronegative.

This clone was observed a few times. The chain combines TRBV28 with TRBJ2-1, with 13 bases identical to TRBD2. Germline CDR1 is MDHEN and CDR2 is SYDVKM. CDR3 size: 16 residues. Unmatched junction bases numbered 6, after V lost 8 bases and J lost 2 bases. CDR3 sequence reads: CASLRLAGGAYNEQFF. The CDR3 nucleotides read TGTGCCAGCCTTAGACTAGCGGGGGGAGCCTACAATGAGCAGTTCTTC.

The rearrangement uses TRBV7-3 and TRBJ2-7; D is ambiguous. Deletions cut 2 bases from V and 2 bases from J, with 13 bases between. This CDR3 spans 15 amino acids. Germline V gene data show CDR1 as SGHTA and CDR2 as FQGTGA. The CDR3 sequence is CASSLGRLLPYEQYF. Here the CDR3 DNA reads TGTGCCAGCAGCTTAGGGCGGCTCCTTCCCTACGAGCAGTACTTC.

The CDR3 DNA follows: TGTGCCAGCAGCTTGGACCCTACACAGGGGAGGATGGAGACCCAGTACTTC. Amino acid sequence: CASSLDPTQGRMETQYF. This chain joins TRBV5-4 and TRBJ2-5, with D possibly being TRBD1 (7 bases). Per the germline V gene, CDR1 is SGHNT and CDR2 is YYREEE (reference sequence). The CDR3 loop spans 17 amino acids. The V gene lost 0 bases and the J gene lost 5 bases, with 20 bases spanning the gap.

This chain connects TRBV12-5 to TRBJ2-2, with a weak D call TRBD1 (6 bases). The V gene's germline CDR1 is LGHNT and CDR2 FRNRAP. Between the trimmed V and J ends, which lost 4 bases and 2 bases, there was a span of 11 bases. The CDR3 is made up of 15 amino acids. CDR3 bases: TGTGCTAGTGGTTCCGGGACACCTAACACCGGGGAGCTGTTTTTT. Its protein is CASGSGTPNTGELFF. Combining the CDR3 with reference TRBV12-5 and TRBJ2-2 gives the whole variable domain DARVTQTPRHKVTEMGQEVTMRCQPILGHNTVFWYRQTMMQGLELLAYFRNRAPLDDSGMPKDRFSAEMPDATLATLKIQPSEPRDSAVYFCASGSGTPNTGELFFGEGSRLTVL.

In this sample, this clone turned up once. V is TRBV28 and J is TRBJ2-7; TRBD1 agrees at 9 bases. Trimming at V came to 6 bases and at J to 2 bases, leaving 8 bases not matched to a gene. CDR3 size: 15 residues. The germline V gene has CDR1 MDHEN and CDR2 SYDVKM. The CDR3 bases are TGTGCCAGCAGCCTGGGACAGGGTCTCACCTACGAGCAGTACTTC. This sequence encodes CASSLGQGLTYEQYF.

V is TRBV19 and J is TRBJ2-7, with D maybe TRBD1 (5 bases). Between the trimmed V and J ends, which lost 3 bases and 4 bases, there was a span of 13 bases. CDR1 is LNHDA and CDR2 is SQIVND in the germline V gene (reference sequence). The CDR3 is 14 amino acids. CDR3 residues: CASSITGAAYEQYF. Here the CDR3 DNA reads TGTGCCAGTAGTATTACTGGGGCAGCGTACGAGCAGTACTTC.

V usage is TRBV6-1 and J usage is TRBJ2-1; 11 bases map to TRBD2. The CDR3 has 14 amino acids. Unmatched junction bases numbered 5, after V lost 6 bases and J lost 7 bases. CDR1 and CDR2 (germline): MNHNS, SASEGT. The CDR3 DNA sequence: TGTGCCAGCAGCAGACTAGCGGGATTGAATGAGCAGTTCTTC. It specifies CASSRLAGLNEQFF.

The chain combines TRBV4-1 with TRBJ1-1, with a weak D call TRBD1 (5 bases). V was clipped by 3 bases and J by 3 bases, with 11 bases between them. CDR1 and CDR2 (germline): MGHRA, YSYEKL. This CDR3 spans 14 amino acids. The CDR3 nucleotides read TGCGCCAGCAGCCAGCGGGGGACCCACACTGAAGCTTTCTTT. Translation gives CASSQRGTHTEAFF.

The chain recombines TRBV6-6 with TRBJ2-3; weak D call: TRBD2 (5 bases). Germline V gene sequence: CDR1 MNHNY, CDR2 SVGAGI (reference sequence). The CDR3 spans 15 residues. Trimming removed 6 bases at V and 2 bases at J, with 15 bases between. In nucleotides, the CDR3 is TGTGCCAGCAGAGATCGGGATTCAAACACAGATACGCAGTATTTT. Translation gives CASRDRDSNTDTQYF.

The chain recombines TRBV19 with TRBJ1-1, with a weak D call TRBD1 (6 bases). The CDR3 covers 14 residues. The germline V gene has CDR1 LNHDA and CDR2 SQIVND (reference sequence). V dropped 7 bases and J dropped 1 base, with 13 bases sitting between them. The DNA for the CDR3 is TGTGCCAGTATCCTAGGGGGGGCGAACACTGAAGCTTTCTTT. This encodes CASILGGANTEAFF.

This chain joins TRBV5-1 and TRBJ1-1, with D possibly being TRBD1 (6 bases). The CDR3 sequence is 16 residues long. V was shortened by 4 bases and J by 0 bases, with 16 bases between the two germline ends. The germline V gene has CDR1 SGHRS and CDR2 YFSETQ. The CDR3: CASSLWTAAMNTEAFF. CDR3 nucleotide sequence: TGCGCCAGCAGCCTTTGGACAGCTGCAATGAACACTGAAGCTTTCTTT.

This chain uses TRBV5-5 with TRBJ1-5; unclear D gene. Trimming shortened V by 1 base and J by 1 base, and 9 bases separated the two germline ends. The CDR3 totals 15 residues. Germline lookup yields CDR1 SGHKS and CDR2 YYEKEE (reference sequence). DNA of the CDR3: TGTGCCAGCAGCTTGTTAATGGGGAGCAATCAGCCCCAGCATTTT. Residues: CASSLLMGSNQPQHF.

J is TRBJ2-7 and V is TRBV15; D remains unclear. V lost 0 bases and J 7 bases, leaving 22 bases between the germline ends. Germline V CDR1 and CDR2: LNHNV, YYDKDF (reference sequence). The CDR3 is 17 residues long. CDR3 sequence reads: CATSRDNSRSSLREQYF. CDR3 coding DNA: TGTGCCACCAGCAGAGATAACTCTCGGTCTTCTCTACGAGAGCAGTACTTC.

The chain uses TRBV6-6 and TRBJ2-3; TRBD2 aligns across 13 bases. Germline trimming cut 6 bases from V and 6 bases from J; bases unmatched to any gene: 6. CDR1 MNHNY and CDR2 SVGAGI come from the germline V gene (reference sequence). The CDR3 has 15 amino acids. The CDR3 spells CASRRLAGGGDTQYF. The CDR3, as DNA: TGTGCCAGCAGGCGACTAGCGGGAGGAGGGGATACGCAGTATTTT.

This clone has more than one count but fewer than ten. This chain joins TRBV7-6 and TRBJ1-2; D is possibly TRBD1 (6 bases). The CDR3 runs 16 residues. V lost 0 bases and J 3 bases, leaving 14 bases between the germline ends. Germline values: CDR1 SGHVS, CDR2 FNYEAQ. In nucleotides, the CDR3 is TGTGCCAGCAGCTTAGCGATCGGGGGGGCGTACTATGGCTACACCTTC. Protein: CASSLAIGGAYYGYTF.

The V and J genes are TRBV2 and TRBJ1-1, with D hard to call. Per the germline V gene, CDR1 is SNHLY and CDR2 is FYNNEI. V was trimmed by 7 bases and J by 1 base, leaving 13 bases between them. The CDR3 sequence is 14 residues long. The CDR3 here is CASKLGLSNTEAFF. The DNA of the CDR3 is TGTGCCAGCAAACTAGGACTCTCGAACACTGAAGCTTTCTTT.

This clone was seen just once. The chain has TRBV7-3 and TRBJ2-2, with a weak D call TRBD1 (5 bases). The V end lost 1 base, the J end lost 5 bases, and 11 bases lay between the germline ends. The CDR3 contains 15 residues. Germline values: CDR1 SGHTA, CDR2 FQGTGA. This chain's CDR3 is CASSLSQGGTGELFF. CDR3 in DNA: TGTGCCAGCAGCTTAAGTCAGGGTGGGACCGGGGAGCTGTTTTTT.

This rearrangement joins TRBV7-6 to TRBJ1-5, with 7 positions matching TRBD1. Germline V lookup: CDR1 SGHVS, CDR2 FNYEAQ. V lost 1 base to trimming and J lost 3 bases; unmatched junction nucleotides: 9. The CDR3 is made up of 17 amino acids. The CDR3 DNA reads TGTGCCAGCAGCTTAGTCCAGGGGGGCACTAACAATCAGCCCCAGCATTTT. This codes for CASSLVQGGTNNQPQHF. Supplemented by reference TRBV7-6 and TRBJ1-5, the full variable domain reads GAGVSQSPRYKVTKRGQDVALRCDPISGHVSLYWYRQALGQGPEFLTYFNYEAQQDKSGLPNDRFSAERPEGSISTLTIQRTEQRDSAMYRCASSLVQGGTNNQPQHFGDGTRLSIL.

J is TRBJ1-2 and V is TRBV5-1; no definite D call. The CDR3 covers 16 residues. Trimming pared 0 bases from V and 0 bases from J, leaving 12 bases between. Looked up from germline, CDR1 is SGHRS and CDR2 is YFSETQ. This chain's CDR3 is CASSLAVFPANYGYTF. The CDR3 bases are TGCGCCAGCAGCTTGGCCGTTTTTCCGGCTAACTATGGCTACACCTTC.

The chain employs TRBV18 and TRBJ2-7; TRBD2 matches 8 bases. This CDR3 spans 16 amino acids. V shed 5 bases and J 3 bases; nucleotides not matched to a gene: 12. Germline V lookup: CDR1 KGHSH, CDR2 LQKENI. The CDR3 nucleotides are TGTGCCAGCTCAGAACACCCCCCAGCGGGAGTCTACGAGCAGTACTTC. This translates into CASSEHPPAGVYEQYF.

This sequence joins TRBV6-5 and TRBJ2-7, with 9 bases identical to TRBD2. V was clipped by 8 bases and J by 4 bases; unmatched bases: 12. Germline values: CDR1 MNHEY, CDR2 SVGAGI. CDR3 length equals 15 residues. The CDR3 sequence is CASGAAGLAEYEQYF. The CDR3 DNA reads TGTGCCAGCGGTGCTGCGGGACTAGCCGAATACGAGCAGTACTTC.

The DNA for the CDR3 is TGTGCCAGCAGTTACGGGACTGGAAACACAGATACGCAGTATTTT. Its translation is CASSYGTGNTDTQYF. The chain couples TRBV28 to TRBJ2-3, with D possibly TRBD2 on 6 matching bases. CDR1 and CDR2 (germline): MDHEN, SYDVKM. The CDR3 has 15 amino acids. V was pared by 4 bases and J by 2 bases, with 13 bases between.

This clone is a singleton in its sample. The J gene is TRBJ1-1, the V gene TRBV7-8; perhaps TRBD1 as D (6 bases). V lost 4 bases and J lost 1, with 10 bases in between. Germline V lookup: CDR1 SGHVS, CDR2 FQNEAQ. CDR3 size: 14 residues. CDR3 coding DNA: TGTGCCAGCAGCTACCGCAGGGGGAACACTGAAGCTTTCTTT. Translating it yields CASSYRRGNTEAFF. Drawing the rest from reference TRBV7-8 and TRBJ1-1, the complete variable domain is GAGVSQSPRYKVAKRGQDVALRCDPISGHVSLFWYQQALGQGPEFLTYFQNEAQLDKSGLPSDRFFAERPEGSVSTLKIQRTQQEDSAVYLCASSYRRGNTEAFFGQGTRLTVV.

The chain couples TRBV28 to TRBJ2-3; 8 positions agree with TRBD2. This CDR3 has 18 residues. The germline CDR1 and CDR2 sequences are MDHEN and SYDVKM. Trimming removed 7 bases from V and 5 bases from J; junction bases left unmatched: 20. CDR3 residues: CASIGPPSGSWVGDTQYF. In DNA, the CDR3 is TGTGCCAGCATAGGACCCCCCAGCGGGAGTTGGGTTGGAGATACGCAGTATTTT.

This sequence joins TRBV27 and TRBJ2-7; possible D gene TRBD1, 6 bases. This CDR3 is built from 14 residues. In germline, CDR1 is MNHEY, CDR2 SMNVEV (reference sequence). The V end was cut by 6 bases, the J end by 2 bases, with 14 bases between. Written as DNA, the CDR3 is TGTGCCAGCAGCAGGGGTGGCGGTACCTACGAGCAGTACTTC. Encoded protein: CASSRGGGTYEQYF.

This sequence joins TRBV7-2 and TRBJ2-5; weak D call: TRBD1 (5 bases). The CDR3 contains 17 residues. V lost 2 bases and J lost 5, with 21 bases in between. CDR1 is SGHTA and CDR2 is FQGNSA in the germline V gene. The CDR3 protein is CASSLRSRLGVRETQYF. CDR3 coding DNA: TGTGCCAGCAGCTTAAGGTCGAGGCTAGGGGTCCGGGAGACCCAGTACTTC.

The chain recombines TRBV7-9 with TRBJ2-5, with TRBD1 matching 11 bases. The germline CDR1 and CDR2 sequences are SEHNR and FQNEAQ (reference sequence). The CDR3 totals 14 residues. The V and J ends lost 3 bases and 3 bases, in that order; junction bases with no gene match: 0. CDR3 region: CASSLGQGEETQYF. CDR3 coding DNA: TGTGCCAGCAGCTTGGGACAGGGGGAAGAGACCCAGTACTTC. The variable domain in full, completed from reference TRBV7-9 and TRBJ2-5, reads DTGVSQNPRHKITKRGQNVTFRCDPISEHNRLYWYRQTLGQGPEFLTYFQNEAQLEKSRLLSDRFSAERPKGSFSTLEIQRTEQGDSAMYLCASSLGQGEETQYFGPGTRLLVL.

The chain recombines TRBV28 with TRBJ2-1; a possible D gene is TRBD2 (6 bases). V shed 3 bases and J shed 0 bases, with 15 bases lying between them. The CDR3 contains 17 residues. The germline gives CDR1 MDHEN, CDR2 SYDVKM. The CDR3 spells CASSFRAGSNSYNEQFF. The CDR3 DNA reads as TGTGCCAGCAGTTTCAGGGCCGGGAGTAACTCCTACAATGAGCAGTTCTTC.

The rearrangement joins TRBV6-6 to TRBJ1-2, with a weak D call TRBD1 (6 bases). The V and J ends lost 6 bases and 6 bases respectively, with 17 bases between them. The CDR3 length is 14 residues. Per the germline V gene, CDR1 is MNHNY and CDR2 is SVGAGI (reference sequence). The CDR3 sequence is CASRLTGMVDGYTF. The CDR3 DNA sequence: TGTGCCAGCAGGCTAACAGGGATGGTAGATGGCTACACCTTC.